The TCR beta chain under discussion was sequenced for a study of shared clonotypes between healthy human individuals. Study details: Each donor contributed plates that comprised three CD4 naive, three CD4 memory, two CD8 naive and one CD8 memory.

From CD4+ cells came CD45RA+ naive and CD45RA-negative memory subsets. On this clone itself: Its antigen remains unidentified.

CDR3 size: 15 residues. Germline V gene lookup returns CDR1 SGHAT and CDR2 FQNNGV. Trimming pared 5 bases from V and 4 bases from J, leaving 12 bases between. Study observations and caveats: Between four donors, naive CD4 clonotypes were shared at a level of around 4.8%.

Sorted-subset replicate PCR reactions were performed with 150 to 200 ng DNA, corresponding to 30,000 or so T cell genomes. The data were produced by immunoSEQ multiplex PCR, yet TCRdb's version contains in-frame clones alone and is incomplete. In the table there are about 960,000 clones, over 75% of which are singletons. The clonotype originates from a man between 18 and 35 years old in good health. What was sequenced was memory CD4+ T cells sorted from blood. The subset is: CD45RA-negative fraction. This chain uses TRBV11-2 with TRBJ1-6; D unresolved. The chain's CDR3 is CASSPMASYNSPLHF. DNA of the CDR3: TGTGCCAGCAGCCCCATGGCGAGTTATAATTCACCCCTCCACTTT.